The entry below describes one T cell receptor (beta chain). The antigen is not known. Deletions cut 3 bases from V and 11 bases from J, with 16 bases between. Germline CDR1 and CDR2: KGHSH and LQKENI. This CDR3 region has 13 residues. This entry comes from a study of identifying expanded T cells in peripheral blood. Findings and caveats of the study: Across healthy donors, higher total template counts meant significantly greater approximately 2-week count variance. Technical replicates showed about 1.2 changed clones; two weeks about 16; four weeks 19.

Collection occurred without any documented infections or immune events in donors. Assay used: immunoSEQ multiplex PCR; TCRdb lists only in-frame clones, some missing. The data contain tens of thousands of clones, 80% to 90% of them singletons. The sequenced sample was blood. The sequence was collected from a person aged 18 to 75 in good health. This chain joins TRBV18 and TRBJ1-1; D gene unclear. The CDR3 here is CASSPSGQFGAFF. The CDR3 nucleotides read TGTGCCAGCTCACCGTCCGGGCAGTTTGGGGCTTTCTTT. The full variable domain, in which reference TRBV18 and TRBJ1-1 provide the parts outside the CDR3, is NAGVMQNPRHLVRRRGQEARLRCSPMKGHSHVYWYRQLPEEGLKFMVYLQKENIIDESGMPKERFSAEFPKEGPSILRIQQVVRGDSAAYFCASSPSGQFGAFFGQGTRLTVV.